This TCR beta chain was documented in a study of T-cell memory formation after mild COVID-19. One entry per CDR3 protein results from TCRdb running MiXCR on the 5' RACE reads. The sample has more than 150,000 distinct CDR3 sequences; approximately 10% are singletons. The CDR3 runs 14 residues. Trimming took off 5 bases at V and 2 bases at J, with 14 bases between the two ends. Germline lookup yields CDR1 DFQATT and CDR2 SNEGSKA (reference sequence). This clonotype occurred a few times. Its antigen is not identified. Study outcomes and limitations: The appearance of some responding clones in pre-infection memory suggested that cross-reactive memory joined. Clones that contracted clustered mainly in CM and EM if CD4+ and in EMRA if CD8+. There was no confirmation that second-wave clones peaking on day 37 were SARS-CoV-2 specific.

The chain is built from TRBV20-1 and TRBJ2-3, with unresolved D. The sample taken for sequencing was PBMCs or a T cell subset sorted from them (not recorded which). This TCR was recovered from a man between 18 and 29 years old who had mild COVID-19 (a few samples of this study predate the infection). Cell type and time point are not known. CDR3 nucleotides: TGCAGTGCTCGGAAGGTAGCCCTCACAGATACGCAGTATTTT. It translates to CSARKVALTDTQYF.